This T cell receptor (beta chain) was retrieved from a study of PD-L1 blockade in urothelial cancer. TCRdb's table, derived via immunoSEQ multiplex PCR, lists solely in-frame clones and lacks some. The sample consists of approximately 120,000 clones, about 84% of them appearing once. Trimming took off 1 base at V and 4 bases at J, with 8 bases between the two ends. CDR3 length equals 13 residues. Per the germline V gene, CDR1 is SGHNT and CDR2 is YYREEE (reference sequence). The time point was: peripheral blood 6 weeks after treatment start. This TCR was recovered from a man aged 50 to 60 with urothelial cancer. The V call is TRBV5-4, the J call TRBJ1-1; D is ambiguous. The sample here was PBMCs, taken around atezolizumab (anti-PD-L1) treatment. CDR3 in DNA: TGTGCCAGCAGCTTGTGGGAGTCCACTGAAGCTTTCTTT. Encoded protein: CASSLWESTEAFF.